These 28 T cell receptor beta chains share one sample of origin, sequenced in a study of cytomegalovirus exposure and HLA in healthy donors. The PCR made use of 60 Vbeta and 13 Jbeta primers. The assay was immunoSEQ multiplex PCR, and TCRdb's table has in-frame clones only and misses some. The sample records 120,000 to 150,000 clones, 61% being singletons. Specimen: PBMCs. All receptors come from a male donor in good health and CMV-seronegative.

The V and J genes are TRBV6-6 and TRBJ1-1, with 9 bases matching TRBD1. Trimming at V came to 4 bases and at J to 2 bases, leaving 2 bases not matched to a gene. This CDR3 spans 14 amino acids. Germline CDR1 and CDR2: MNHNY and SVGAGI (reference sequence). The DNA of the CDR3 is TGTGCCAGCAGTTCACAGGGGGCTAACACTGAAGCTTTCTTT. Encoded protein: CASSSQGANTEAFF.

The chain combines TRBV30 with TRBJ2-5; a weak D match, TRBD2 (5 bases). The CDR3 totals 12 residues. The V end lost 2 bases, the J end lost 4 bases, and 8 bases lay between the germline ends. The germline V gene encodes CDR1 GTSNPN and CDR2 SVGIG (reference sequence). CDR3 in DNA: TGTGCCTGGAGTTTCGGGGTAGAGACCCAGTACTTC. This gives the protein CAWSFGVETQYF.

The sample holds a few counts of this clone. Here the CDR3 reads CASLSQVDTEAFF. The CDR3 DNA reads as TGTGCCAGCCTTTCTCAGGTCGACACTGAAGCTTTCTTT. The rearrangement links TRBV18 to TRBJ1-1; unclear D gene. Looked up from germline, CDR1 is KGHSH and CDR2 is LQKENI. The CDR3 sequence is 13 residues long. V dropped 8 bases and J dropped 3 bases, with 13 bases sitting between them.

The chain is built from TRBV6-5 and TRBJ2-7, with D perhaps TRBD1 (7 bases). The CDR3 contains 13 residues. Trimming removed 2 bases from V and 4 bases from J, with 9 bases in between. The germline gives CDR1 MNHEY, CDR2 SVGAGI. Written as DNA, the CDR3 is TGTGCCAGCAGTTACGCAGGGGGGTACGAGCAGTACTTC. This codes for CASSYAGGYEQYF.

V is TRBV30 and J is TRBJ2-1, with D tentatively TRBD2 (6 bases). Germline-derived CDR1 and CDR2 are GTSNPN and SVGIG (reference sequence). The CDR3 is made up of 15 amino acids. V lost 2 bases to trimming and J lost 4 bases, with 15 bases between them. This chain's CDR3 is CAWSRRAGIYNEQFF. CDR3 sequence (DNA): TGTGCCTGGAGTCGAAGGGCGGGGATATACAATGAGCAGTTCTTC.

This chain uses TRBV11-3 with TRBJ2-1; D perhaps matches TRBD2 (6 bases). This CDR3 contains 11 residues. Trimming left V 8 bases short and J 9 bases short, with 11 bases between. Germline CDR1 reads SGHNT; CDR2 reads YENEEA. CDR3 sequence reads: CASGAGTEQFF. The CDR3 nucleotides are TGTGCCAGCGGCGCGGGGACTGAGCAGTTCTTC.

This chain uses TRBV10-3 with TRBJ2-5; D perhaps matches TRBD1 (6 bases). Trimming stripped 6 bases from V and 5 bases from J, with 19 bases between. CDR1 is ENHRY, CDR2 SYGVKD, per germline. The CDR3 has 15 residues. This CDR3 is CAISEGENRAETQYF. The CDR3 DNA reads TGTGCCATCAGCGAGGGCGAGAACAGGGCCGAGACCCAGTACTTC.

The CDR3 protein is CASSPTANEKLFF. For the CDR3, the DNA is TGTGCCAGCTCACCTACAGCCAATGAAAAACTGTTTTTT. The V and J genes are TRBV18 and TRBJ1-4; D call uncertain. Trimming stripped 3 bases from V and 5 bases from J, with 7 bases between. Germline V gene sequence: CDR1 KGHSH, CDR2 LQKENI. The CDR3 runs to 13 residues.

V and J are TRBV2 and TRBJ2-2; 8 positions agree with TRBD2. The germline gives CDR1 SNHLY, CDR2 FYNNEI. This CDR3 spans 16 amino acids. Trimming removed 4 bases from V and 6 bases from J; junction bases left unmatched: 10. The CDR3 DNA reads TGTGCCAGCAGTGTACTAGCGGCCTCCGCTTCCGGGGAGCTGTTTTTT. Translated, it gives CASSVLAASASGELFF.

The V gene is TRBV28, the J gene TRBJ1-2, with 9 nucleotides matching TRBD1. V dropped 2 bases and J dropped 4; count of bases not matched to a gene: 5. The CDR3 sequence is 15 residues long. Germline CDR1 and CDR2: MDHEN and SYDVKM. The CDR3 coding sequence is TGTGCCAGCAGTTTAGCCTTACAGGGGGCCTATGGCTACACCTTC. It yields the protein CASSLALQGAYGYTF.

The chain links TRBV9 to TRBJ2-7; no definite D call. The V end lost 0 bases, the J end lost 6 bases, and 10 bases lay between the germline ends. CDR1 and CDR2 from the germline V gene are SGDLS and YYNGEE. The CDR3 length is 13 residues. The CDR3 is CASSVVQSGEQYF. CDR3 bases: TGTGCCAGCAGCGTAGTCCAATCGGGCGAGCAGTACTTC. Drawing the rest from reference TRBV9 and TRBJ2-7, the complete variable domain is DSGVTQTPKHLITATGQRVTLRCSPRSGDLSVYWYQQSLDQGLQFLIQYYNGEERAKGNILERFSAQQFPDLHSELNLSSLELGDSALYFCASSVVQSGEQYFGPGTRLTVT.

This clone is a singleton in its sample. The chain joins TRBV6-5 to TRBJ2-7; 7 bases map to TRBD2. Germline CDR1 reads MNHEY; CDR2 reads SVGAGI. The CDR3 has 13 residues. Trimming at V came to 5 bases and at J to 4 bases, leaving 5 bases not matched to a gene. The CDR3 DNA is TGTGCCAGCAGTCCTAGCGGCACTTACGAGCAGTACTTC. Encoded protein: CASSPSGTYEQYF.

This chain uses TRBV15 with TRBJ2-2; tentative D call: TRBD1 (6 bases). CDR3 length equals 16 residues. CDR1 LNHNV and CDR2 YYDKDF come from the germline V gene (reference sequence). V was cut by 3 bases and J by 6 bases, with 17 bases left in between. For the CDR3, the DNA is TGTGCCACCAGCAGGCTTACAGGGCGTAGGGCCGGGGAGCTGTTTTTT. Its translation: CATSRLTGRRAGELFF.

This clone has only a few counts. This sequence joins TRBV11-2 and TRBJ2-5; 8 nucleotides match TRBD1. The germline gives CDR1 SGHAT, CDR2 FQNNGV. CDR3 size: 17 residues. Losses at the gene ends were 0 bases for V and 5 bases for J; bases not matched to a gene: 11. The CDR3 bases are TGTGCCAGCAGCTTAGATCAGTTCCAGGGGGCAGGGGAGACCCAGTACTTC. Residues: CASSLDQFQGAGETQYF.

This chain uses TRBV5-6 with TRBJ2-5; possibly TRBD1 for D (5 bases). The DNA end favors TRBJ2-7, so the J call may be wrong. In germline, CDR1 is SGHDT, CDR2 YYEEEE. The CDR3 is 16 amino acids. DNA of the CDR3: TGTGCCAGCAGCTTGGGGCTGACAGCCCCAGCCTACGAGCAGTACTTC. Protein product: CASSLGLTAPAYEQYF.

This clone has more than one count but fewer than ten. V gene TRBV7-3 combines with J gene TRBJ1-4, with 8 bases aligning to TRBD1. CDR1 is SGHTA and CDR2 is FQGTGA in the germline V gene. After removal of 5 bases from V and 8 bases from J, the junction contained 10 bases not matched to a gene. The CDR3 consists of 15 residues. The CDR3 DNA sequence: TGTGCCAGCAGCGTTACAGGGGGATCGGGAGAAAAACTGTTTTTT. Its translation: CASSVTGGSGEKLFF.

This chain connects TRBV7-2 to TRBJ2-7; TRBD1 matches at 10 bases. The V segment lost 5 bases and the J segment 3 bases; nucleotides outside the gene matches: 7. The CDR3 consists of 15 residues. In germline, CDR1 is SGHTA, CDR2 FQGNSA. CDR3 nucleotides: TGTGCCAGCAGCGCCCGACAGGGGGCGGGCTACGAGCAGTACTTC. The encoded protein is CASSARQGAGYEQYF.

This clone was seen only a few times. The gene calls are TRBV19 and TRBJ1-4; 7 bases align to TRBD1. This CDR3 region has 15 residues. The germline V gene has CDR1 LNHDA and CDR2 SQIVND (reference sequence). V lost 6 bases and J lost 4; bases outside the gene matches: 8. The DNA of the CDR3 is TGTGCCAGTAGCCCACCCGGGACAGATAATGAAAAACTGTTTTTT. It is translated as CASSPPGTDNEKLFF.

This chain links TRBV28 with TRBJ2-7, with D tentatively TRBD2 (5 bases). The CDR3 length is 16 residues. Trimming removed 7 bases at V and 3 bases at J, with 22 bases between. Germline CDR1 MDHEN, CDR2 SYDVKM. CDR3 bases: TGTGCCAGCACTCCGGGATGGACGGAGACCTACTACGAGCAGTACTTC. Protein: CASTPGWTETYYEQYF.

The rearrangement joins TRBV7-9 to TRBJ1-4; TRBD1 is a possible D gene (6 bases). V lost 3 bases, J lost 9 bases, and 8 bases lay in between. The CDR3 is made up of 12 amino acids. Germline CDR1 reads SEHNR; CDR2 reads FQNEAQ (reference sequence). Here the CDR3 DNA reads TGTGCCAGCAGCTTCGGGGACAAAAAACTGTTTTTT. Translated, it gives CASSFGDKKLFF.

The chain combines TRBV6-5 with TRBJ1-1; 9 bases are a match to TRBD1. V trimming: 3 bases; J trimming: 6 bases; junction bases outside the gene matches: 5. Germline V lookup: CDR1 MNHEY, CDR2 SVGAGI. The CDR3 has 14 residues. The CDR3 reads CASSYTRQGAEAFF. CDR3 in DNA: TGTGCCAGCAGTTATACCAGACAGGGGGCTGAAGCTTTCTTT.

The chain recombines TRBV6-5 with TRBJ1-6; tentative D call: TRBD1 (6 bases). The V end lost 0 bases, the J end lost 7 bases, and 13 bases lay between the germline ends. CDR1 is MNHEY and CDR2 is SVGAGI in the germline V gene. The CDR3 is made up of 16 amino acids. In DNA form, the CDR3 reads TGTGCCAGCAGTTACTCGGGTCTGACAGGAAATTCACCCCTCCACTTT. Protein sequence: CASSYSGLTGNSPLHF.

DNA for the CDR3: TGTGCCAGCAGCCCAGGACTAGCGGCTGATACGCAGTATTTT. Translation gives CASSPGLAADTQYF. The chain is built from TRBV9 and TRBJ2-3, with 10 nucleotides matching TRBD2. Germline V gene lookup returns CDR1 SGDLS and CDR2 YYNGEE. V shed 4 bases and J 6 bases; nucleotides not matched to a gene: 5. This CDR3 comprises 14 residues.

The chain joins TRBV5-1 to TRBJ2-1; TRBD2 matches at 11 bases. V lost 0 bases and J lost 4; bases outside the gene matches: 15. The CDR3 length is 20 residues. Germline CDR1 reads SGHRS; CDR2 reads YFSETQ. CDR3: CASSLAHRIQLAGVYNEQFF. In DNA form, the CDR3 reads TGCGCCAGCAGCTTGGCCCACCGGATCCAACTAGCGGGGGTATACAATGAGCAGTTCTTC. Combining the CDR3 with reference TRBV5-1 and TRBJ2-1 gives the whole variable domain KAGVTQTPRYLIKTRGQQVTLSCSPISGHRSVSWYQQTPGQGLQFLFEYFSETQRNKGNFPGRFSGRQFSNSRSEMNVSTLELGDSALYLCASSLAHRIQLAGVYNEQFFGPGTRLTVL.

This clone appeared a few times. CDR3 DNA sequence: TGTGCCACCAGCAGACCAAAAGGGGGGGGCCCGGGGACCCAGTACTTC. It codes for CATSRPKGGGPGTQYF. The chain carries TRBV15 and TRBJ2-5; possibly TRBD2 for D (7 bases). The V gene lost 2 bases and the J gene lost 7 bases, with 20 bases spanning the gap. Germline lookup yields CDR1 LNHNV and CDR2 YYDKDF (reference sequence). CDR3 size: 16 residues.

The chain carries TRBV9 and TRBJ1-3, with D possibly matching TRBD1 (6 bases). V gave up 3 bases and J gave up 1 base, with 11 bases separating them. Germline values: CDR1 SGDLS, CDR2 YYNGEE. The CDR3 is 15 residues long. The CDR3 here is CASSATGISGNTIYF. CDR3 bases: TGTGCCAGCAGCGCAACAGGGATATCTGGAAACACCATATATTTT.

This clone was seen only a few times. J is TRBJ2-7 and V is TRBV18; tentatively, D is TRBD2 (5 bases). Germline V gives CDR1 KGHSH, CDR2 LQKENI. CDR3 length equals 13 residues. V was pared by 6 bases and J by 2 bases, with 11 bases between. CDR3 sequence reads: CASSPPGAYEQYF. The CDR3 nucleotides read TGTGCCAGCTCGCCCCCCGGGGCCTACGAGCAGTACTTC.

The rearrangement links TRBV6-4 to TRBJ2-3; tentatively, D is TRBD2 (5 bases). The V gene's germline CDR1 is MRHNA and CDR2 SNTAGT. The V gene lost 3 bases and the J gene lost 10 bases, with 17 bases spanning the gap. The CDR3 covers 14 residues. The CDR3 nucleotides read TGTGCCAGCAGTGAAACTAGGACCGCTATATCGCAGTATTTT. Amino acid sequence: CASSETRTAISQYF.